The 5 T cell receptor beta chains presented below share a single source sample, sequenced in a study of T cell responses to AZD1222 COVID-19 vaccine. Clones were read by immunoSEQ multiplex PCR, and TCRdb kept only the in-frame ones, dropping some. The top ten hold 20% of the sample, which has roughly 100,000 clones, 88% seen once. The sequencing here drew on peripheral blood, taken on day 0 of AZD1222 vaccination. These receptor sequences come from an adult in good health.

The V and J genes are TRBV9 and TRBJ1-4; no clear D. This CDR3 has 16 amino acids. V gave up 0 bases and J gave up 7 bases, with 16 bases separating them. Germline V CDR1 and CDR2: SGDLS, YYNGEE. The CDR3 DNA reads TGTGCCAGCAGCGTAGGGCTCGACCAATTTTCTGAAAAACTGTTTTTT. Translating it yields CASSVGLDQFSEKLFF. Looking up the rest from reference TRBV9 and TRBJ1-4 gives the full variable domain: DSGVTQTPKHLITATGQRVTLRCSPRSGDLSVYWYQQSLDQGLQFLIQYYNGEERAKGNILERFSAQQFPDLHSELNLSSLELGDSALYFCASSVGLDQFSEKLFFGSGTQLSVL.

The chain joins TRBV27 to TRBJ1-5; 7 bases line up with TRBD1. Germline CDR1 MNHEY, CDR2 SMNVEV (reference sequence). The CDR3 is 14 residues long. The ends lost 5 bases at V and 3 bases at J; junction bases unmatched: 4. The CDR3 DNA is TGTGCCAGCAGTCTAGACAGGGTCAATCAGCCCCAGCATTTT. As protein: CASSLDRVNQPQHF.

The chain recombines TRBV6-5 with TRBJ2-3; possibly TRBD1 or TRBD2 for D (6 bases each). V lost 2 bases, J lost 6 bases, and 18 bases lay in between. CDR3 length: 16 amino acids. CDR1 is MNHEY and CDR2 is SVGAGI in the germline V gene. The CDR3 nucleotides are TGTGCCAGCAGTTACGGGCGGGGACACTCCGGGGATACGCAGTATTTT. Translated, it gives CASSYGRGHSGDTQYF.

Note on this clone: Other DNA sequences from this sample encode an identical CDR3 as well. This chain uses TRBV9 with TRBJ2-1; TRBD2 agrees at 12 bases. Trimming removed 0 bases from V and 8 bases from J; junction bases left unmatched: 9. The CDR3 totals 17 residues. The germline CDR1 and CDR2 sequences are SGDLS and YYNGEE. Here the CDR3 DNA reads TGTGCCAGCAGCGTAGGAGTCCTAGCGGGAGGGCGGGATGAGCAGTTCTTC. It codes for CASSVGVLAGGRDEQFF.

The CDR3 sequence: CASSLGLDTQYF. The CDR3 DNA is TGTGCCAGCTCACTCGGACTAGATACGCAGTATTTT. V and J are TRBV18 and TRBJ2-3; a weak D match, TRBD2 (5 bases). This CDR3 is 12 amino acids long. In germline, CDR1 is KGHSH, CDR2 LQKENI. V dropped 4 bases and J dropped 5 bases, with 7 bases sitting between them. The full variable domain, with the rest looked up from reference TRBV18 and TRBJ2-3, is NAGVMQNPRHLVRRRGQEARLRCSPMKGHSHVYWYRQLPEEGLKFMVYLQKENIIDESGMPKERFSAEFPKEGPSILRIQQVVRGDSAAYFCASSLGLDTQYFGPGTRLTVL.